The clone carrying this T cell receptor (beta chain) was seen a few times. The antigen is unknown. Template switching (which added a universal primer site) was used, and cDNA carried unique molecular identifiers. Via MiXCR, TCRdb re-called the 5' RACE reads, giving one row per CDR3 protein. Altogether 300,000 to 400,000 distinct CDR3 sequences are present, 10% to 15% being singletons, with the ten largest covering about 7%. This CDR3 is built from 13 residues. Deletions cut 2 bases from V and 4 bases from J, with 6 bases between. From germline, CDR1 is MDHEN and CDR2 SYDVKM. The data are from a study of identical twins. Study-level points and caveats: Conclusions came from cross-sectional statistical analysis, not from following the same donors.

These same data were also listed under a study on yellow fever vaccine responses in identical twins.

The sequenced sample consisted of CD8+ T cells sorted from blood. The rearrangement joins TRBV28 to TRBJ1-3; the D gene is possibly TRBD1 (6 bases). The clonotype originates from a young woman in good health. The DNA of the CDR3 is TGTGCCAGCAGTTTAACAGGGGGAAACACCATATATTTT. It codes for CASSLTGGNTIYF.